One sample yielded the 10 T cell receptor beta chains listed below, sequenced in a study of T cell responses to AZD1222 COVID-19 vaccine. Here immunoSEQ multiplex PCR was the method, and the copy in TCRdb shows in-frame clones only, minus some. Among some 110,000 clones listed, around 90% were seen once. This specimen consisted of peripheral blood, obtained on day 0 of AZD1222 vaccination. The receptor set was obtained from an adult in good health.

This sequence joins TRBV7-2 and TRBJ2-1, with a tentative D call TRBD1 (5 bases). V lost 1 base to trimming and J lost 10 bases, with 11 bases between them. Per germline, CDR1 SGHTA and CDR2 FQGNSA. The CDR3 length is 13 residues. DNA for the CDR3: TGTGCCAGCAGCTTAGAAGGGGCACAGGAGCAGTTCTTC. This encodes CASSLEGAQEQFF.

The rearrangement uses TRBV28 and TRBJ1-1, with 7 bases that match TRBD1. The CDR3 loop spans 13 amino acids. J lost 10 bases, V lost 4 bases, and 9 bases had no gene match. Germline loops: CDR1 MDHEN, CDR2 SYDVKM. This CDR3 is CASSSGDSLVAFF. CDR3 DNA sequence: TGTGCCAGCAGTTCCGGGGACAGCCTGGTAGCTTTCTTT.

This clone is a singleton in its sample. The CDR3 sequence is CASSDSPGPVETQYF. The CDR3, as DNA: TGTGCCAGCAGTGACTCACCGGGACCAGTAGAGACCCAGTACTTC. The chain employs TRBV6-4 and TRBJ2-5; D tentatively fits TRBD1 or TRBD2 (5 bases each). The CDR3 totals 15 residues. Trimming pared 0 bases from V and 4 bases from J, leaving 12 bases between. CDR1 and CDR2 from the germline V gene are MRHNA and SNTAGT.

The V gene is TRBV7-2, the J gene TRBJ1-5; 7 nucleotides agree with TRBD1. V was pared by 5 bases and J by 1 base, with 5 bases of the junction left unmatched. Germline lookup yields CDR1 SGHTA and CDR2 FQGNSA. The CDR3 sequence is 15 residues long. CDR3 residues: CASSLWTGSNQPQHF. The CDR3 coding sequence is TGTGCCAGCAGCCTATGGACAGGAAGCAATCAGCCCCAGCATTTT.

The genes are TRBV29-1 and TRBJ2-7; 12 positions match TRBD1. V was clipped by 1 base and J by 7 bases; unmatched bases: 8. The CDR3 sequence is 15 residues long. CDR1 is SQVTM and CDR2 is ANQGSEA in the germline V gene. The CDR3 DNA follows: TGCAGCGTTGAAGCCTCCGGGACAGGGGGCGAAGAGCAGTACTTC. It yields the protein CSVEASGTGGEEQYF.

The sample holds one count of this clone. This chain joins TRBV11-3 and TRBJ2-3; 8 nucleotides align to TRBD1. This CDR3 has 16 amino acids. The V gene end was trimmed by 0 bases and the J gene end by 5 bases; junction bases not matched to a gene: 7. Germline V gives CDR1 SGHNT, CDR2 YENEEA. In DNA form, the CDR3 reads TGTGCCAGCAGCTTAGACGGGACAGGTTTCCAAGATACGCAGTATTTT. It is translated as CASSLDGTGFQDTQYF. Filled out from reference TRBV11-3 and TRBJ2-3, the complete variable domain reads EAGVVQSPRYKIIEKKQPVAFWCNPISGHNTLYWYLQNLGQGPELLIRYENEEAVDDSQLPKDRFSAERLKGVDSTLKIQPAELGDSAVYLCASSLDGTGFQDTQYFGPGTRLTVL.

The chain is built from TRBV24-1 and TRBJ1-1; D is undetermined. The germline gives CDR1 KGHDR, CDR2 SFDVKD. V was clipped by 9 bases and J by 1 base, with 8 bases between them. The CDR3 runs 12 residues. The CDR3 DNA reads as TGTGCCACCTTCGGGAGGAACACTGAAGCTTTCTTT. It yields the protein CATFGRNTEAFF.

This CDR3 is CASSASGRIYEQYF. Written as DNA, the CDR3 is TGTGCCAGCAGCGCTAGCGGGAGGATTTACGAGCAGTACTTC. The rearrangement joins TRBV28 to TRBJ2-7; 11 bases agree with TRBD2. The CDR3 extends over 14 amino acids. Germline CDR1 reads MDHEN; CDR2 reads SYDVKM. V shed 6 bases and J 4 bases; nucleotides not matched to a gene: 5.

CDR3 coding DNA: TGTGCCAGCAGTTTAGAGACCTACGAGCAGTACTTC. It specifies CASSLETYEQYF. V and J are TRBV12-3 or TRBV12-4 and TRBJ2-7; D gene uncertain. The CDR3 length is 12 residues. V shed 1 base and J shed 2 bases, with 3 bases lying between them.

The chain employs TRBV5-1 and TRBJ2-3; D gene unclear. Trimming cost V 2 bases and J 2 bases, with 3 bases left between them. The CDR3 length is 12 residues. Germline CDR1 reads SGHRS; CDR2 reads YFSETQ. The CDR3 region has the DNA TGCGCCAGCAGCTTAGACACAGATACGCAGTATTTT. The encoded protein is CASSLDTDTQYF. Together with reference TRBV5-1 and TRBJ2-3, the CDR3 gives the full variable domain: KAGVTQTPRYLIKTRGQQVTLSCSPISGHRSVSWYQQTPGQGLQFLFEYFSETQRNKGNFPGRFSGRQFSNSRSEMNVSTLELGDSALYLCASSLDTDTQYFGPGTRLTVL.